Below are 5 T cell receptor beta chains sequenced from a single sample in a study of T-cell reconstitution after alpha-beta-depleted transplantation in children. Unique molecular identifiers were incorporated into the prepared TCRbeta library. TCRdb re-called the PCR reads with MiXCR, one entry per CDR3 protein. Among approximately 520,000 distinct CDR3 sequences listed, 30% to 35% were seen once. The sample consisted of PBMCs from the stem cell graft donor, taken from the stem cell graft. Source of these receptors: a human donor who donated a stem cell graft to a child with aplastic anemia.

V is TRBV15 and J is TRBJ1-6; no reliable D call. This CDR3 is 17 amino acids long. Trimming stripped 0 bases from V and 6 bases from J, with 15 bases between. In germline, CDR1 is LNHNV, CDR2 YYDKDF (reference sequence). The CDR3 sequence: CATSREGRGRSNSPLHF. In DNA, the CDR3 is TGTGCCACCAGCAGAGAGGGGAGAGGGAGGAGTAATTCACCCCTCCACTTT.

This clonotype was picked up a small number of times. The gene calls are TRBV12-3 or TRBV12-4 and TRBJ2-7; D tentatively fits TRBD1 or TRBD2 (6 bases each). The CDR3 runs 12 residues. V lost 8 bases, J lost 5 bases, and 13 bases lay in between. The CDR3 spells CASARGVNEQYF. The CDR3 coding sequence is TGTGCCAGCGCTAGGGGGGTTAACGAGCAGTACTTC.

This chain connects TRBV6-1 to TRBJ1-1; possible D gene TRBD1, 5 bases. V was cut by 2 bases and J by 4 bases, with 8 bases left in between. Germline values: CDR1 MNHNS, CDR2 SASEGT. The CDR3 covers 13 residues. This CDR3 is CASSERQGTEAFF. Here the CDR3 DNA reads TGTGCCAGCAGTGAAAGGCAGGGCACTGAAGCTTTCTTT.

V gene TRBV18 combines with J gene TRBJ1-4, with D possibly being TRBD1 (6 bases). CDR3 length: 19 residues. Trimming stripped 1 base from V and 0 bases from J, with 18 bases between. From germline, CDR1 is KGHSH and CDR2 LQKENI. The DNA of the CDR3 is TGTGCCAGCTCACCACTGGCCGACAGGCCTGTTGCAACTAATGAAAAACTGTTTTTT. Amino acids: CASSPLADRPVATNEKLFF.

CDR3 DNA sequence: TGTGCCAGTAGTGTCGGACTCTGGAACACTGAAGCTTTCTTT. This codes for CASSVGLWNTEAFF. The gene calls are TRBV19 and TRBJ1-1, with D unclear. There are 14 residues in the CDR3. The germline V gene encodes CDR1 LNHDA and CDR2 SQIVND (reference sequence). V shed 5 bases and J shed 1 base, with 11 bases lying between them.